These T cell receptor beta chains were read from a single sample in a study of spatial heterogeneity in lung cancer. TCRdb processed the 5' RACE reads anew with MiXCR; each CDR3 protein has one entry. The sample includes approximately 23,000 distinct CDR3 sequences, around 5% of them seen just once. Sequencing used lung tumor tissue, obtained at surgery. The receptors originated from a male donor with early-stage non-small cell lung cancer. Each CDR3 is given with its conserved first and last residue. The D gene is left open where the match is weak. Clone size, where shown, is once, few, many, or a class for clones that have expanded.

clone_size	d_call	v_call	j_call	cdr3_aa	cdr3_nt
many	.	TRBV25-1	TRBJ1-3	CALKGGNTIYF	TGTGCCCTTAAGGGGGGAAACACCATATATTTT
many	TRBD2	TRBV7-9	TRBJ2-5	CASSPGTSGGRTQYF	TGTGCCAGCAGCCCCGGGACTAGCGGGGGGAGGACCCAGTACTTC
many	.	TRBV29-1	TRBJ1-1	CSVKKGPGTHTEAFF	TGCAGCGTTAAAAAGGGGCCAGGGACCCACACTGAAGCTTTCTTT
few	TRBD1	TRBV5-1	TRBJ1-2	CASSWDSSYGYTF	TGCGCCAGCAGCTGGGACAGTAGCTATGGCTACACCTTC
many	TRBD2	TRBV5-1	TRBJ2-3	CASSVGLAGARTDTQYF	TGCGCCAGCAGCGTTGGACTAGCGGGGGCCCGCACAGATACGCAGTATTTT
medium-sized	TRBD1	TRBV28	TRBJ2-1	CASNWGTGYNEQFF	TGTGCCAGCAATTGGGGGACAGGTTACAATGAGCAGTTCTTC
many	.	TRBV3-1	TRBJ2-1	CASTRGAGTVLSYNEQFF	TGTGCCAGCACCCGAGGGGCAGGGACCGTCCTTTCCTACAATGAGCAGTTCTTC
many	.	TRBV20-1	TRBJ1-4	CSARDTRGWVEKLFF	TGCAGTGCTAGAGATACGAGGGGATGGGTTGAAAAACTGTTTTTT
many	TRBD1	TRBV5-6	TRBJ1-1	CASSATGRTEAFF	TGTGCCAGCAGCGCGACAGGGAGGACTGAAGCTTTCTTT
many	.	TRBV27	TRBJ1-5	CASMTYGQPQHF	TGTGCCAGTATGACTTATGGGCAGCCCCAGCATTTT
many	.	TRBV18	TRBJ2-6	CASSPIAVSYSGANVLTF	TGTGCCAGCTCACCGATAGCCGTCTCCTACTCTGGGGCCAACGTCCTGACTTTC
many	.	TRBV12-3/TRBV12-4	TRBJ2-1	CASRGRGDEQFF	TGTGCCAGCCGTGGCAGGGGCGATGAGCAGTTCTTC
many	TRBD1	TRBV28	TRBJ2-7	CASRLPGGEQYF	TGTGCCAGCAGGTTACCAGGGGGAGAGCAGTACTTC
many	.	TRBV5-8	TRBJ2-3	CAGTLGGLGADTQYF	TGTGCCGGGACCTTAGGAGGGCTCGGAGCAGATACGCAGTATTTT
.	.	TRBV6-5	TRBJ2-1	CASSYQDNYNEQFF	TGTGCCAGCAGTTACCAGGACAACTACAATGAGCAGTTCTTC
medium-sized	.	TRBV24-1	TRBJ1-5	CATSDHSVDQPQHF	TGTGCCACCAGTGATCACAGTGTCGATCAGCCCCAGCATTTT
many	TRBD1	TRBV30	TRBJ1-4	CAWTTGEGLDEKLFF	TGTGCCTGGACTACAGGGGAGGGCTTGGATGAAAAACTGTTTTTT
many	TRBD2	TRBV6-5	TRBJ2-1	CASRGGVSGYNEQFF	TGTGCCAGCAGGGGCGGGGTTAGCGGGTACAATGAGCAGTTCTTC
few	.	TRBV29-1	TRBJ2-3	CSVEDRLDTQYF	TGCAGCGTTGAAGATCGACTAGATACGCAGTATTTT
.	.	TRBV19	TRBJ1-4	CASSIPVVGATKLFF	TGTGCCAGTAGTATCCCTGTGGTGGGGGCGACGAAACTGTTTTTT
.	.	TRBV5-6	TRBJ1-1	CVSSLAPDKGTEAFF	TGTGTCAGCAGCTTGGCCCCGGACAAAGGGACTGAAGCTTTCTTT
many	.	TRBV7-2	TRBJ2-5	CASSLGGPGETQYF	TGTGCCAGCAGCTTAGGCGGTCCGGGGGAGACCCAGTACTTC
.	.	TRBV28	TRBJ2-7	CASSSSGTSSYEQYF	TGTGCCAGCAGTTCGTCCGGGACATCCTCCTACGAGCAGTACTTC